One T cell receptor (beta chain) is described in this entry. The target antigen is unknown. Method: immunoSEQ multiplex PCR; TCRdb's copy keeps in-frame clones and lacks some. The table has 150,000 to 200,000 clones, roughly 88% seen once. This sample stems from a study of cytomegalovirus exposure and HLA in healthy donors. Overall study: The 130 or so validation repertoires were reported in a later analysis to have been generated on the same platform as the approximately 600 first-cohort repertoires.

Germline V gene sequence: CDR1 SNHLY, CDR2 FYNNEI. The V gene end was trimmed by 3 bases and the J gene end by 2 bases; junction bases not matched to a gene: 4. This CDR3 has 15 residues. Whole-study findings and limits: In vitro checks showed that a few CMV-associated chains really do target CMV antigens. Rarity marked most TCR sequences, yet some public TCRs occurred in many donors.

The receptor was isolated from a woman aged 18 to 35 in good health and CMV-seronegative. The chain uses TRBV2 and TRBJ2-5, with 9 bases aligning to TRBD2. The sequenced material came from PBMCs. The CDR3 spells CASSDAGGLQETQYF. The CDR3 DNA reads TGTGCCAGCAGTGACGCGGGGGGGCTGCAAGAGACCCAGTACTTC.